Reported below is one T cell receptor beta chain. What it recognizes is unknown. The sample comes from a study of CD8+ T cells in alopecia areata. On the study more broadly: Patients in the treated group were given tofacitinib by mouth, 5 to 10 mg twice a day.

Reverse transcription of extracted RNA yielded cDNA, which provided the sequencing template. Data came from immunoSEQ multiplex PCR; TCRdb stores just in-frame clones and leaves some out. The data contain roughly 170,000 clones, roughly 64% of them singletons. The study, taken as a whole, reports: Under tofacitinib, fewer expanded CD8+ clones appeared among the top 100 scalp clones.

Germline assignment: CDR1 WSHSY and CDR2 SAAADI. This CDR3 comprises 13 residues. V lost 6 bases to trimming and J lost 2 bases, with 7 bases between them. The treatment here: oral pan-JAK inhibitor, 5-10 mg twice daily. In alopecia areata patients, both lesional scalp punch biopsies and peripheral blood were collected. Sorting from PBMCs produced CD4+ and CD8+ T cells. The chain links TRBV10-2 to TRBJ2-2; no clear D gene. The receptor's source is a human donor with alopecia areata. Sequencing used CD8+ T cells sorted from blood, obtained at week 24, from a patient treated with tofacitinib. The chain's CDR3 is CASREVNTGELFF. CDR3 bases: TGCGCCAGCAGAGAGGTTAACACCGGGGAGCTGTTTTTT.